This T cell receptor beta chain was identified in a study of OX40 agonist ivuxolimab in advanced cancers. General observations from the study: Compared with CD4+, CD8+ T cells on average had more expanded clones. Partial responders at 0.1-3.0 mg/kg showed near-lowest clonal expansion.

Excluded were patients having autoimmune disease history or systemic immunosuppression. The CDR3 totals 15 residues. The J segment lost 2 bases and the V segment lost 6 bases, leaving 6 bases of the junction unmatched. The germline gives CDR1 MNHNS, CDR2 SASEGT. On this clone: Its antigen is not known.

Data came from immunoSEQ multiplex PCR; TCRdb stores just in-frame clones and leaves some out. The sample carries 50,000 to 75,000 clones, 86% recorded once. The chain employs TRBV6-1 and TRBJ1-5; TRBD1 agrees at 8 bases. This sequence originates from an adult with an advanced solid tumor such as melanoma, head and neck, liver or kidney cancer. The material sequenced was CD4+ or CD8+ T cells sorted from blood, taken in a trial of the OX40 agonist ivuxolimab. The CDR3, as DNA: TGTGCCAGCAGACCCGGACAGGGAGGCAATCAGCCCCAGCATTTT. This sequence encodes CASRPGQGGNQPQHF.